Presented here are 3 T cell receptor beta chains from one specimen sequenced in a study of read filtering for tumor transcriptome and immune sequencing. This library used around 400 ng RNA and molecular barcoded adaptors spanning alpha/delta and beta/gamma chains. Each CDR3 protein is one row after TCRdb ran MiXCR on the reads. The sample contains 94,000 or so distinct CDR3 sequences, 9% to 15% of which appear only once. Sequencing input: a population of CD138-negative cells sorted from bone marrow. These receptors were collected from a donor over 35 with multiple myeloma.

This clonotype was found many times. V is TRBV2 and J is TRBJ2-5, with D possibly being TRBD1 (5 bases). CDR3 length: 15 residues. V was pared by 10 bases and J by 2 bases, with 20 bases between. Germline V gene sequence: CDR1 SNHLY, CDR2 FYNNEI. The CDR3 loop is CATPRTDNSQETQYF. Here the CDR3 DNA reads TGTGCCACACCAAGGACGGACAATTCTCAAGAGACCCAGTACTTC.

This clonotype appeared many times. The chain links TRBV1 to TRBJ2-5; the D call in the table, TRBD1, was not verified against the DNA. TRBV1 is classified as a pseudogene. CDR3 length equals 16 residues. CDR3: CTSSLEGEGLGETQYF. CDR3 bases: TGCACCAGCAGCCTTGAAGGAGAGGGGCTAGGGGAGACCCAGTACTTC.

This clonotype was detected only a few times. The chain has TRBV23-1 and TRBJ2-2; 9 positions agree with TRBD1. TRBV23-1 is reported as an ORF; its role is uncertain. The J segment lost 1 base and the V segment lost 7 bases, leaving 16 bases of the junction unmatched. This CDR3 spans 19 amino acids. CDR3 residues: CASNTLGEPGQGNTGELFF. The DNA of the CDR3 is TGCGCCAGCAACACGTTGGGGGAACCGGGACAGGGGAACACCGGGGAGCTGTTTTTT.